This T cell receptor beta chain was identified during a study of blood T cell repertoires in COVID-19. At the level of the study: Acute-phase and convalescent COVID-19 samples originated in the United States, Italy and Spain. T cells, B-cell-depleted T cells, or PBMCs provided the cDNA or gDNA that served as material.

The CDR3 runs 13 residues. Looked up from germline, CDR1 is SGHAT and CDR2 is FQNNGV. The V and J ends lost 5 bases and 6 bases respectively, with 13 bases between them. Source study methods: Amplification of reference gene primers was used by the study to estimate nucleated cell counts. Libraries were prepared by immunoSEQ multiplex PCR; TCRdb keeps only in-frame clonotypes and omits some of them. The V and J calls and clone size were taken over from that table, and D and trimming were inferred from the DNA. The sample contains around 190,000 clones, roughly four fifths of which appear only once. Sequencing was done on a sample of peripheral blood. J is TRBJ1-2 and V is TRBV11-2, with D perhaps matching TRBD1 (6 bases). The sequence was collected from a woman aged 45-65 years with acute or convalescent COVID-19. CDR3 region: CASSVGQIDGYTF. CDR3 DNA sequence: TGTGCCAGCAGCGTAGGACAGATTGATGGCTACACCTTC.